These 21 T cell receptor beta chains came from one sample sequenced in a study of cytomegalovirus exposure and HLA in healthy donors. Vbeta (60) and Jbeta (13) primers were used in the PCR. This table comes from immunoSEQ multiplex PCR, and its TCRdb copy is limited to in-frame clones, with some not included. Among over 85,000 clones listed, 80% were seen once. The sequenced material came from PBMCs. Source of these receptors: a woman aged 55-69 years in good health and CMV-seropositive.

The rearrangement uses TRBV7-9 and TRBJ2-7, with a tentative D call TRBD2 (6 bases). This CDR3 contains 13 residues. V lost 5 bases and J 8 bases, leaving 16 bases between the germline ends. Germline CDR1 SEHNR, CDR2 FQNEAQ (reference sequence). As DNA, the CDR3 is TGTGCCAGCAGCACATTGGGGGGAGAGCAGCAGTACTTC. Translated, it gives CASSTLGGEQQYF.

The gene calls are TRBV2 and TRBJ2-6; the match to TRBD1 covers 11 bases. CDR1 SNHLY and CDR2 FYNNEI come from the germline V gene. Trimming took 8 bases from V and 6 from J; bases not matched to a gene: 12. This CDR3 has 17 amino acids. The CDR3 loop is CASCWRTGGVEANVLTF. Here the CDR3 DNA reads TGTGCCAGCTGCTGGCGGACAGGGGGCGTGGAGGCCAACGTCCTGACTTTC. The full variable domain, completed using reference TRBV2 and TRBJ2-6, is EPEVTQTPSHQVTQMGQEVILRCVPISNHLYFYWYRQILGQKVEFLVSFYNNEISEKSEIFDDQFSVERPDGSNFTLKIRSTKLEDSAMYFCASCWRTGGVEANVLTFGAGSRLTVL.

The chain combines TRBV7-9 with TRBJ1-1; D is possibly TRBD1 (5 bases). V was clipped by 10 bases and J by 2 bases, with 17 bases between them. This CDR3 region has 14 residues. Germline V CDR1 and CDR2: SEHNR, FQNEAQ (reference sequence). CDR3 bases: TGTGCCACCCGGATAACGACAGTAAACACTGAAGCTTTCTTT. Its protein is CATRITTVNTEAFF.

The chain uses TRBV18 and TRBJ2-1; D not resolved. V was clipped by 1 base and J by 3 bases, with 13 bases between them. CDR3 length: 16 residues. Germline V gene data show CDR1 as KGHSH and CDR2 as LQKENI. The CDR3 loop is CASSPLPHGDYNEQFF. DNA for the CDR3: TGTGCCAGCTCACCACTCCCCCACGGAGACTACAATGAGCAGTTCTTC.

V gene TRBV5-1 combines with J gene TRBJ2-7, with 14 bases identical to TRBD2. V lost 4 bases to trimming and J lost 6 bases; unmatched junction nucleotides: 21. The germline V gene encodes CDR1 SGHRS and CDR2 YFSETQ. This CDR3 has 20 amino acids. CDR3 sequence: CASSPLDYPGLAGEGAEQYF. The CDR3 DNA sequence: TGCGCCAGCAGCCCCTTAGATTACCCGGGACTAGCGGGAGAGGGCGCCGAGCAGTACTTC.

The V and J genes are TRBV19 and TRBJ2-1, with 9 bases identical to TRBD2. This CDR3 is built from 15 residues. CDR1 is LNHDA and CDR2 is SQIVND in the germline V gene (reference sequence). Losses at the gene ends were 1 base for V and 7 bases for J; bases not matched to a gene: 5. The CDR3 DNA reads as TGTGCCAGTAGTATAGTAGCGGGAGTAAGGAATGAGCAGTTCTTC. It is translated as CASSIVAGVRNEQFF.

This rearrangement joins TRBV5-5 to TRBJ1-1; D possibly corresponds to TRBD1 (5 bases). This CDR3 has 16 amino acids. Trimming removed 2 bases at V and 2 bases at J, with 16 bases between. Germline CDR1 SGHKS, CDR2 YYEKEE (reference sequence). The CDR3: CASSFRPQRGNTEAFF. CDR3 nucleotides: TGTGCCAGCAGCTTCCGCCCCCAAAGGGGCAACACTGAAGCTTTCTTT.

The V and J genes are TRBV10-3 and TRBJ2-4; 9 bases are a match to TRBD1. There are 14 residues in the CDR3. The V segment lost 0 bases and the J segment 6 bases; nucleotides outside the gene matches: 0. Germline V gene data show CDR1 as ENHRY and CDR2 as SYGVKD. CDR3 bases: TGTGCCATCAGTGAGTCGGGACAGGGAAACATTCAGTACTTC. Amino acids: CAISESGQGNIQYF.

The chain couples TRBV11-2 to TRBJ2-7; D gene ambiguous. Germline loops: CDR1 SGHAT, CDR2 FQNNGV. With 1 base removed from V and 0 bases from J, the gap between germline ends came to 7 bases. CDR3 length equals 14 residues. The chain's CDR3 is CASSLGLHSYEQYF. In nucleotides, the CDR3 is TGTGCCAGCAGCTTAGGGCTTCACTCCTACGAGCAGTACTTC.

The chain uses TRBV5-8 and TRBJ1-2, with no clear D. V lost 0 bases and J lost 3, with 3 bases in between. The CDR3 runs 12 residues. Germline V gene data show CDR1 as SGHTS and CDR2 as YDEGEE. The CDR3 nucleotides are TGTGCCAGCAGCTTGGGAGACTATGGCTACACCTTC. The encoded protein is CASSLGDYGYTF.

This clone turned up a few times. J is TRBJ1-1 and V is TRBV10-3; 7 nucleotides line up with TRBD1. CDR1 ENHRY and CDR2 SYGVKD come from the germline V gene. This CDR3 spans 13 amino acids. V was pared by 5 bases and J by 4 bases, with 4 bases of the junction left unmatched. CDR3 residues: CAISYDRATEAFF. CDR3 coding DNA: TGTGCCATCAGTTACGACAGGGCCACTGAAGCTTTCTTT.

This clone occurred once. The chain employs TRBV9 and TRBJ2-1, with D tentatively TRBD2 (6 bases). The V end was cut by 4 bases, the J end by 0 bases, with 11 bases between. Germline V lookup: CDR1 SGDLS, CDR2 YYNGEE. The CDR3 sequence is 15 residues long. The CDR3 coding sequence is TGTGCCAGCAGCCCGGGGGTTTACTCCTACAATGAGCAGTTCTTC. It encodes CASSPGVYSYNEQFF.

CDR3 loop: CASRYRDRVAYEQYF. The DNA for the CDR3 is TGTGCCAGCAGATACCGGGACAGGGTCGCCTACGAGCAGTACTTC. The V call is TRBV6-5, the J call TRBJ2-7, with TRBD1 identical over 9 bases. With 6 bases clipped from V and 2 bases from J, the junction kept 8 bases outside the gene matches. CDR1 is MNHEY and CDR2 is SVGAGI in the germline V gene. The CDR3 covers 15 residues.

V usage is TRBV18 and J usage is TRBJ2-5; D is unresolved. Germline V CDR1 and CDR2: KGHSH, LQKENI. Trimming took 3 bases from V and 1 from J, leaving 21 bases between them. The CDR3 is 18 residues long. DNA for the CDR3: TGTGCCAGCTCACCCGCCCCTTTGAGAAATTCTTTCCAAGAGACCCAGTACTTC. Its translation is CASSPAPLRNSFQETQYF.

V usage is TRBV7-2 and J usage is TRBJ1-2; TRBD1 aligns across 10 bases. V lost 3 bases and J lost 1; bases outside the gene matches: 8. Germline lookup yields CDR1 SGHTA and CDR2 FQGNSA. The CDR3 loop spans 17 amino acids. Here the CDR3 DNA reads TGTGCCAGCAGCTTGACAGGGGGCCGTACAATTAACTATGGCTACACCTTC. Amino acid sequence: CASSLTGGRTINYGYTF.

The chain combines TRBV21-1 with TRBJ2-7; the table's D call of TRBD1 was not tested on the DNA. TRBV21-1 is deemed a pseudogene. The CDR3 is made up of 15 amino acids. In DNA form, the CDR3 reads TGTGCCAGCAGCAAGGCGATGGGGCCCCACTACGAGCAGTACTTC. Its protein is CASSKAMGPHYEQYF.

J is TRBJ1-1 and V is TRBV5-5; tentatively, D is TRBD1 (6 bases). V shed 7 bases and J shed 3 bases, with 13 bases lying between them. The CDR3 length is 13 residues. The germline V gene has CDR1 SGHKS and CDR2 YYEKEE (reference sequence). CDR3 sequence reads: CASLKQGHTEAFF. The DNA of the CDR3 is TGTGCCAGCCTCAAACAGGGTCACACTGAAGCTTTCTTT.

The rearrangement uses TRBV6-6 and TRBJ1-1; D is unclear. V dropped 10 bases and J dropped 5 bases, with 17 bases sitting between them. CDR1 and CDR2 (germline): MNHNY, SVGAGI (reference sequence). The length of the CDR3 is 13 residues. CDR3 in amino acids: CATHREGGTEAFF. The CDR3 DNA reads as TGTGCCACCCATCGGGAGGGAGGAACTGAAGCTTTCTTT.

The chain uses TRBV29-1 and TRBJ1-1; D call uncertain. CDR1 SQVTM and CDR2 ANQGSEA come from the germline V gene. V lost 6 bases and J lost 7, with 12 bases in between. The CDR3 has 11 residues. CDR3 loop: CSVEGGVEAFF. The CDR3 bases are TGCAGCGTGGAGGGCGGGGTTGAAGCTTTCTTT.

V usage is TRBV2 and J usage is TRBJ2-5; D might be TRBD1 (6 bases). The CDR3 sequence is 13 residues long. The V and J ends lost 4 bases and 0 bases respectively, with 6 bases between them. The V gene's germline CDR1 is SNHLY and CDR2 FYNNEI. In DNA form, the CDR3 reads TGTGCCAGCAGTGGACAGGACCAAGAGACCCAGTACTTC. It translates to CASSGQDQETQYF.

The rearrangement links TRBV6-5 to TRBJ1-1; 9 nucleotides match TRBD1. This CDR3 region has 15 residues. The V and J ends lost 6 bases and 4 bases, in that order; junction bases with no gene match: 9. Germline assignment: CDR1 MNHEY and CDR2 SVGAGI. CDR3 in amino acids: CASRSGQGSSTEAFF. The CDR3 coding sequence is TGTGCCAGCAGATCGGGACAGGGCTCGAGCACTGAAGCTTTCTTT.